This record concerns one T cell receptor beta chain sequence. This specimen comes from a study of control samples from healthy donors and cancer patients. TCRdb keeps only in-frame clones here, not all; method: immunoSEQ multiplex PCR. The table shows just over 150,000 clones, with approximately 93% occurring only once. Input material: blood. The receptor comes from a woman in her thirties or forties in good health.

The CDR3 nucleotides are TGTGCCAGCAGCTTAGCTGCAGGGGTTATGAACACTGAAGCTTTCTTT. Protein product: CASSLAAGVMNTEAFF. The chain combines TRBV7-2 with TRBJ1-1, with a weak D call TRBD1 (6 bases). CDR3 length: 16 amino acids. From germline, CDR1 is SGHTA and CDR2 FQGNSA. Trimming removed 0 bases at V and 0 bases at J, with 11 bases between.